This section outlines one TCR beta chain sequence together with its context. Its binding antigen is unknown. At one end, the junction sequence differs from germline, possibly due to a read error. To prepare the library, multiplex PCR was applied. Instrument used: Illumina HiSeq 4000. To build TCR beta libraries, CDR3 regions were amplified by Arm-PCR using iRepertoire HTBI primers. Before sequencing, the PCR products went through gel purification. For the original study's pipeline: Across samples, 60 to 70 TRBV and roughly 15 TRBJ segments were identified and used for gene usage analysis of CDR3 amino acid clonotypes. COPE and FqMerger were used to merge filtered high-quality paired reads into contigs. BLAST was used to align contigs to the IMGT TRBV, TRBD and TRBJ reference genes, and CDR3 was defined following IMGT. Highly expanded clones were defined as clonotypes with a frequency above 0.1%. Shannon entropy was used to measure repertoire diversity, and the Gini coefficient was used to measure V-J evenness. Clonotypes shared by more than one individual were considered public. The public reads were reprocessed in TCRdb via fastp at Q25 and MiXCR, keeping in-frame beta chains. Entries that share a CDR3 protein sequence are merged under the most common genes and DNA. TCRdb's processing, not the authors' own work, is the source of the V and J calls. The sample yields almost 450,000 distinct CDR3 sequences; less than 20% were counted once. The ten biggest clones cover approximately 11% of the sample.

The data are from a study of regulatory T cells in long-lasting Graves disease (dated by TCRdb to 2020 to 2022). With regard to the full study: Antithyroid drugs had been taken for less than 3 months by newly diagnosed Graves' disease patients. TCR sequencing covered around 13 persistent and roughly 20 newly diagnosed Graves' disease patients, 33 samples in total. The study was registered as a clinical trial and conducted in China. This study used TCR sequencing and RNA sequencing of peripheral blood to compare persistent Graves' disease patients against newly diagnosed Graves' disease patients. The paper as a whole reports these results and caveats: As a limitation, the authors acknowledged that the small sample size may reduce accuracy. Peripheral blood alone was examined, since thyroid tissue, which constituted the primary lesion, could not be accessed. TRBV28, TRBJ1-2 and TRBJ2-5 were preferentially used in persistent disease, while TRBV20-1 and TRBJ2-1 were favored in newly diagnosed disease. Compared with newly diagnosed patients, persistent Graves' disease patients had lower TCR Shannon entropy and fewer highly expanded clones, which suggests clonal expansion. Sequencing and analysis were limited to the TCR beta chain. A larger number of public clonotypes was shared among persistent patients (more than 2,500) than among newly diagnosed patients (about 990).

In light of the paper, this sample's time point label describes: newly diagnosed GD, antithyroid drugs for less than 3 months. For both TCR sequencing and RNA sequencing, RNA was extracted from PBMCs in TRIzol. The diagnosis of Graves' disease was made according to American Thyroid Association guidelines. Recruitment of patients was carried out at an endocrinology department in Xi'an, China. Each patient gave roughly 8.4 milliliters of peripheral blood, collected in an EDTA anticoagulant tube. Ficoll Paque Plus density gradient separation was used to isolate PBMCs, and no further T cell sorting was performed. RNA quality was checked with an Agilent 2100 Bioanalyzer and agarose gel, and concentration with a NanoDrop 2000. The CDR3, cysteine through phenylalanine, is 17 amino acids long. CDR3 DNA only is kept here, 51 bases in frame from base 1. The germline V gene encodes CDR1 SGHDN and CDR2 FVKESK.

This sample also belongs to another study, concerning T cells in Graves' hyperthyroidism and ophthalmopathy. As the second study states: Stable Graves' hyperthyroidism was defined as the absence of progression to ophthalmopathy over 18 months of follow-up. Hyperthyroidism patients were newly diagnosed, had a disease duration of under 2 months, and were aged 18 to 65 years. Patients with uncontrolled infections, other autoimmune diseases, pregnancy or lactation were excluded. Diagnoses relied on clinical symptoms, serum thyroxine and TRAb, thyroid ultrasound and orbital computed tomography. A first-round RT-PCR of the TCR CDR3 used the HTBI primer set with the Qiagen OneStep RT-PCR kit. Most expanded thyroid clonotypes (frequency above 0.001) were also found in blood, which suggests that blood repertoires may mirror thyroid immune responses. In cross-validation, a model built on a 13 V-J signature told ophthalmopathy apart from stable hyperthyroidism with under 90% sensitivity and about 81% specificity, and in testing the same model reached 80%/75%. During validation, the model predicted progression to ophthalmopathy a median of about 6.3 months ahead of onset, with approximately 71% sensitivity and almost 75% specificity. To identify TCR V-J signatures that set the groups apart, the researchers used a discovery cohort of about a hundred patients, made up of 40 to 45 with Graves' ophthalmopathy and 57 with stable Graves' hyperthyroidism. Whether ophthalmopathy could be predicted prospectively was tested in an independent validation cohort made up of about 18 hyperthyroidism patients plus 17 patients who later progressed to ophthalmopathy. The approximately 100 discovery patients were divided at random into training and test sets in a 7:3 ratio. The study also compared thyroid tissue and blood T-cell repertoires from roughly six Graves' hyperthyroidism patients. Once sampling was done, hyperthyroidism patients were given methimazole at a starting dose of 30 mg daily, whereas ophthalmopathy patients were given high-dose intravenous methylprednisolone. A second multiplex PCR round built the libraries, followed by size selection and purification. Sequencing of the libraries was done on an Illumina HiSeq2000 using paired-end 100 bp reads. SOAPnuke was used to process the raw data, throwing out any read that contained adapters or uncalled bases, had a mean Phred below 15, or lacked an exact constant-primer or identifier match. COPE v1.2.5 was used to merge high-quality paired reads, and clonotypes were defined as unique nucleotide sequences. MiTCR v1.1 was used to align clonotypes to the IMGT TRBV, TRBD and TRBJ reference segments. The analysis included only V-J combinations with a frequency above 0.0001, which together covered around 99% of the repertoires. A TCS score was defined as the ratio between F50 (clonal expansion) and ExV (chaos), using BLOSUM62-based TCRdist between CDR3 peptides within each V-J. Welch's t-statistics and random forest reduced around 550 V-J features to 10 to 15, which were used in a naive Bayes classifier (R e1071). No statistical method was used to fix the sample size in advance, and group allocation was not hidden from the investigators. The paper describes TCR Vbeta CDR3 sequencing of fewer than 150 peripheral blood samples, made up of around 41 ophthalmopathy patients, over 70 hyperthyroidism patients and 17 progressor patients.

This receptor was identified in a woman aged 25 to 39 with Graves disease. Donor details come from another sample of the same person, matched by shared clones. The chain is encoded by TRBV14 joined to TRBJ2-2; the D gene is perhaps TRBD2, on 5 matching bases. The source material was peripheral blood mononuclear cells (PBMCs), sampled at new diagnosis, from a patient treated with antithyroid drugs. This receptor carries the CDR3 CASSQDSARTNTGELLF. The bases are TGTGCCAGCAGCCAAGACAGCGCCCGTACGAACACCGGGGAGCTGCTTTTT.